This T cell receptor (beta chain) was recovered during a study of PD-L1 blockade in urothelial cancer. Study-wide context: Prior chemotherapy in patients spanned 0 to 3 regimens.

TCRdb's copy holds only in-frame clones and misses some; the assay was immunoSEQ multiplex PCR. This sample has more than 30,000 clones, with approximately 90% found just once. V lost 2 bases to trimming and J lost 5 bases; unmatched junction nucleotides: 8. Germline V gives CDR1 SSHAT, CDR2 FNYEAQ (reference sequence). The CDR3 extends over 15 amino acids. This receptor was identified in a man aged 60-69 years with urothelial cancer. The rearrangement joins TRBV7-7 to TRBJ2-5, with 7 bases aligning to TRBD2. The sequenced sample was PBMCs, obtained around atezolizumab (anti-PD-L1) treatment. The chain's CDR3 is CASSLLGGGDETQYF. The CDR3 nucleotides are TGTGCCAGCAGCTTACTGGGGGGAGGGGATGAGACCCAGTACTTC.